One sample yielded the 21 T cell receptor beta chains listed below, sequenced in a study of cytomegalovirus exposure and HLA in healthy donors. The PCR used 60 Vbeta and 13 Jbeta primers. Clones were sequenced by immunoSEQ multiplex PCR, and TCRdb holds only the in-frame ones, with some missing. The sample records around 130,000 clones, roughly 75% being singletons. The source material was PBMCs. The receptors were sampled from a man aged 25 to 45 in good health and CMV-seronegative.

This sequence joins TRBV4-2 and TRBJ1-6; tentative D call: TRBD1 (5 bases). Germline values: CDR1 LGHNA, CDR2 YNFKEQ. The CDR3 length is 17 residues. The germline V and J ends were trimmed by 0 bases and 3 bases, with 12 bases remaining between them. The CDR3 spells CASSQDGRTIYNSPLHF. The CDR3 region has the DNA TGTGCCAGCAGCCAAGATGGTCGGACAATCTATAATTCACCCCTCCACTTT.

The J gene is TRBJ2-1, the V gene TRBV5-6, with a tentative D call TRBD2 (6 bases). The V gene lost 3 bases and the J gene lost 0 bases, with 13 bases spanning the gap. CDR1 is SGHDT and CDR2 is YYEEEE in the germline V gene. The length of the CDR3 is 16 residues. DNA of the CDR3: TGTGCCAGCAGCTCTTTAGCGGATCGCTCCTACAATGAGCAGTTCTTC. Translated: CASSSLADRSYNEQFF.

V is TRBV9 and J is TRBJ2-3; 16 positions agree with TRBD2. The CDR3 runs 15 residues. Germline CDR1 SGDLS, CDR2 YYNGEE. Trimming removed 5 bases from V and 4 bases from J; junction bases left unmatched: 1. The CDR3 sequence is CASSGTSGRADTQYF. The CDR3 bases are TGTGCCAGCAGTGGGACTAGCGGGAGGGCAGATACGCAGTATTTT.

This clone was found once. This chain's CDR3 is CASSLAAKMNTGELFF. The CDR3 nucleotides are TGTGCCAGCAGTTTGGCAGCGAAAATGAACACCGGGGAGCTGTTTTTT. The chain uses TRBV28 and TRBJ2-2; D gene ambiguous. The CDR3 extends over 16 amino acids. The germline V gene encodes CDR1 MDHEN and CDR2 SYDVKM. Trimming pared 3 bases from V and 1 base from J, leaving 12 bases between.

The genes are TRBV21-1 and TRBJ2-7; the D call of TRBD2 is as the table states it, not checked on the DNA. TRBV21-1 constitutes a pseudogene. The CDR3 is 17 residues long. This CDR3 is CASSKAWTSGTLYEQYF. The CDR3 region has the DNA TGTGCCAGCAGCAAAGCGTGGACTAGCGGGACCCTCTACGAGCAGTACTTC.

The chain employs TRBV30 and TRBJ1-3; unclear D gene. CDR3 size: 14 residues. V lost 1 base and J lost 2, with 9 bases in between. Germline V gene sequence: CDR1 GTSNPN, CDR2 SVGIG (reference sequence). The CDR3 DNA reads TGTGCCTGGAGTGCCACGACACCTGGAAACACCATATATTTT. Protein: CAWSATTPGNTIYF.

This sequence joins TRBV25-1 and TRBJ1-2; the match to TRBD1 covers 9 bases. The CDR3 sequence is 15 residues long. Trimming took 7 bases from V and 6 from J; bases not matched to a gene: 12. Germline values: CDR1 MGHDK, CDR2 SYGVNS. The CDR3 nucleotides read TGTGCCAGCACCGCCTCTCTGACAGGGGGGGATGGCTACACCTTC. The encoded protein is CASTASLTGGDGYTF.

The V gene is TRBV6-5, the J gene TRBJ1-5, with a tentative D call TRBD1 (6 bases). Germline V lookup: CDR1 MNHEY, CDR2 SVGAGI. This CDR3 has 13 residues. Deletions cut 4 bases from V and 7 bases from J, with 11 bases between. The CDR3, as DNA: TGTGCCAGCAGTTCCCTCGGACAGCAGCCCCAGCATTTT. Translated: CASSSLGQQPQHF.

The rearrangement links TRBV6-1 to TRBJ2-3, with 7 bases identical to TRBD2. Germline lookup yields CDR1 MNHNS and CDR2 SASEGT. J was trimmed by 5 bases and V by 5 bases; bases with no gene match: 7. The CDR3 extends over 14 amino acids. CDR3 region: CASSRTSNLDTQYF. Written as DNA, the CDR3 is TGTGCCAGCAGTAGGACTAGTAATTTAGATACGCAGTATTTT.

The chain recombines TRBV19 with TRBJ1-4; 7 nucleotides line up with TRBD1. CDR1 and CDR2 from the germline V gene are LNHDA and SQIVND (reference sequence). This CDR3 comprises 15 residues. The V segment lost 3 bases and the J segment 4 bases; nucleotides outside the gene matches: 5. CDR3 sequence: CASSMDRLLNEKLFF. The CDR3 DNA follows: TGTGCCAGTAGTATGGACAGGCTACTTAATGAAAAACTGTTTTTT.

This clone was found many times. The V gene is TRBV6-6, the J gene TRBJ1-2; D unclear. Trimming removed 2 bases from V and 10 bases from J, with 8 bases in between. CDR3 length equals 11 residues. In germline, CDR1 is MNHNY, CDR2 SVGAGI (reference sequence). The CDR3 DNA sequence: TGTGCCAGCAGTTACAGTTACTCCTACACCTTC. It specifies CASSYSYSYTF.

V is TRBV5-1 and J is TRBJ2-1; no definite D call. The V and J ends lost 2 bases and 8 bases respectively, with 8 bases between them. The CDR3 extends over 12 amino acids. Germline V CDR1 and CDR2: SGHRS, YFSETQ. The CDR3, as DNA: TGCGCCAGCAGCTTCTCGGTCGATGAGCAGTTCTTC. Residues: CASSFSVDEQFF.

CDR3 protein: CASSLGTYEQYF. CDR3 in DNA: TGTGCCAGCAGTTTAGGGACATATGAGCAGTACTTC. The chain is built from TRBV28 and TRBJ2-7; perhaps TRBD1 as D (6 bases). This CDR3 is built from 12 residues. V gave up 2 bases and J gave up 7 bases, with 9 bases separating them. The germline V gene has CDR1 MDHEN and CDR2 SYDVKM.

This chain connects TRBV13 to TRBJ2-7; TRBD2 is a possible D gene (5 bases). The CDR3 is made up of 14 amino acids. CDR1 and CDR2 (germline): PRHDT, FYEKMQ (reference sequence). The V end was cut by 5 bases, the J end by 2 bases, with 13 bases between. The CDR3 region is CASSITLETYEQYF. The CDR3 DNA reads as TGTGCCAGCAGCATCACACTAGAGACCTACGAGCAGTACTTC.

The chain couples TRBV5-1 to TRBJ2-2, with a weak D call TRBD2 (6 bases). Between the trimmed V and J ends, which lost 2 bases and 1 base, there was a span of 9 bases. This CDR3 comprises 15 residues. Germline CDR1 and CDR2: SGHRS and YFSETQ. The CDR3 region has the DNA TGCGCCAGCAGCTTCGGCGGGATGAACACCGGGGAGCTGTTTTTT. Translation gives CASSFGGMNTGELFF.

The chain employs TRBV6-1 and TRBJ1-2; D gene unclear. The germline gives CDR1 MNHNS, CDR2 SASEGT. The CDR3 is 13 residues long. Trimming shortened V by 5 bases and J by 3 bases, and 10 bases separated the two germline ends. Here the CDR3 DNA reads TGTGCCAGCAGTTCAAAGCCTTACTATGGCTACACCTTC. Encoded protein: CASSSKPYYGYTF.

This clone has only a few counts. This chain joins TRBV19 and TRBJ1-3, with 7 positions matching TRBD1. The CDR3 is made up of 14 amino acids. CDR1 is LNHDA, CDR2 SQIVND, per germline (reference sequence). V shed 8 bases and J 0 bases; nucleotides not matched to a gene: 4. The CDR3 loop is CASWGQSSGNTIYF. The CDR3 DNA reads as TGTGCCAGTTGGGGACAGTCCTCTGGAAACACCATATATTTT.

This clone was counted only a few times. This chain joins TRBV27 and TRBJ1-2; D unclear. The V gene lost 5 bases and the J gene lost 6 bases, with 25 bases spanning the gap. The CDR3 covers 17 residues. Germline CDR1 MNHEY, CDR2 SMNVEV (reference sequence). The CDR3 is CASSPRYGLWAGNGYTF. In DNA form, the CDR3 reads TGTGCCAGCAGTCCCCGCTATGGACTATGGGCGGGGAATGGCTACACCTTC.

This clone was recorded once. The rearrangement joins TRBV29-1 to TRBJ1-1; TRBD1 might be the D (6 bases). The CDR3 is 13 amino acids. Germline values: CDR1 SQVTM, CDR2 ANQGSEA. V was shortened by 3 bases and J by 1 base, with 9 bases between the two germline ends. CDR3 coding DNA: TGCAGCGTTGAGCGGGGGCGGAACACTGAAGCTTTCTTT. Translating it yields CSVERGRNTEAFF.

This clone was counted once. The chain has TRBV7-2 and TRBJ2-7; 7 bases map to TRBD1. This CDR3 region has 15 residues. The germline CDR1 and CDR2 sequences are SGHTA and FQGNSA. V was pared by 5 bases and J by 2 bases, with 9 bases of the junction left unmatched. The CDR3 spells CASSPSGQIAYEQYF. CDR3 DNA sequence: TGTGCCAGCAGCCCGTCGGGACAGATAGCCTACGAGCAGTACTTC. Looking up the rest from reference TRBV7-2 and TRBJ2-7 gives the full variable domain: GAGVSQSPSNKVTEKGKDVELRCDPISGHTALYWYRQSLGQGLEFLIYFQGNSAPDKSGLPSDRFSAERTGGSVSTLTIQRTQQEDSAVYLCASSPSGQIAYEQYFGPGTRLTVT.

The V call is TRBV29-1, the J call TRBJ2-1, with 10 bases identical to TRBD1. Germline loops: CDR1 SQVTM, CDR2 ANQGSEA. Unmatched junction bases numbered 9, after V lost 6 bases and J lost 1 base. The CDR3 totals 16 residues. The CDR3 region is CSVHTPGQGSYNEQFF. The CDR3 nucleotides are TGCAGCGTGCACACTCCGGGACAGGGGTCCTACAATGAGCAGTTCTTC.